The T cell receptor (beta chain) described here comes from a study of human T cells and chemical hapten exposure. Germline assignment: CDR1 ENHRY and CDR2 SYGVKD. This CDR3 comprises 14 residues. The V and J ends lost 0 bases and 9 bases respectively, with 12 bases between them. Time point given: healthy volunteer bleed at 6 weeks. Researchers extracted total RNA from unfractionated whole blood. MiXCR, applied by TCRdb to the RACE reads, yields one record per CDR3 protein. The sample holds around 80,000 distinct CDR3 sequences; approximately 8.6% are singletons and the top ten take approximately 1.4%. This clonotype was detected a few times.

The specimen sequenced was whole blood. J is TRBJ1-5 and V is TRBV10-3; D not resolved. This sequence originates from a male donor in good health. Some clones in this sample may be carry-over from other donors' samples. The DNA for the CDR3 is TGTGCCATCAGTGAGTCGGAGGCGGCACGGCCCCAGCATTTT. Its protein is CAISESEAARPQHF.